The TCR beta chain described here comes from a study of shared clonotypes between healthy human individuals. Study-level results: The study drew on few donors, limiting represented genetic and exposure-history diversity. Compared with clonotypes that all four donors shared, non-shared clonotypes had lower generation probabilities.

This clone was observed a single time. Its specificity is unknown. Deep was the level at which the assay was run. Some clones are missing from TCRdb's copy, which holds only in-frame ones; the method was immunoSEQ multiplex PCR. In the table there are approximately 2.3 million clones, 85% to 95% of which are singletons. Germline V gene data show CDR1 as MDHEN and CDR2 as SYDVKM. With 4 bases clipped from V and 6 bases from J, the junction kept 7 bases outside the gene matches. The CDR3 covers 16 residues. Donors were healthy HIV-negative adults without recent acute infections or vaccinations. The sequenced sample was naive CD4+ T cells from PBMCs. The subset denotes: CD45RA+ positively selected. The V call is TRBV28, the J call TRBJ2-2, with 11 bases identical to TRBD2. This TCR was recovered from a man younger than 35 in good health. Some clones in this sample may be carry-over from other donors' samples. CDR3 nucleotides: TGTGCCAGCAGTTCCTGGGTAGCGGGAGGGCCCGGGGAGCTGTTTTTT. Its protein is CASSSWVAGGPGELFF.